The 26 T cell receptor beta chains presented below share a single source sample, sequenced in a study of response to subunit inactivated influenza vaccine (dated by TCRdb to 2016 to 2018). Receptor amplification or capture employed RT-PCR. Sequencer: Illumina HiSeq 2500. The public reads were reanalyzed by TCRdb: fastp trimming at Q25, MiXCR alignment, in-frame beta chains only. One record per CDR3 amino acid sequence lists the most common genes and DNA. The sample table holds 500,000 to 600,000 distinct CDR3 sequences, of which approximately 12% were seen once. Around 13% of the sample lies in the top ten. The time point label here, explained by the study, means: 45 to 55 days after influenza vaccine administration. Material: PBMCs from blood, obtained 40 to 50 days after vaccination. The receptors here all came from a man aged 45-65 years who received an inactivated influenza vaccine. Donor details come from another sample of the same person, matched by shared clones.

This chain connects TRBV5-1 to TRBJ2-3; 11 nucleotides line up with TRBD2. This CDR3 is built from 16 residues. V gave up 0 bases and J gave up 2 bases; unmatched junction bases: 2. The germline V gene encodes CDR1 SGHRS and CDR2 YFSETQ. The CDR3 is CASSLVSGGVTDTQYF. As DNA, the CDR3 is TGCGCCAGCAGCTTGGTTAGCGGGGGGGTCACAGATACGCAGTATTTT.

The V and J genes are TRBV12-3 or TRBV12-4 and TRBJ2-5; D is possibly TRBD1 (6 bases). Trimming took off 7 bases at V and 7 bases at J, with 16 bases between the two ends. The CDR3 is made up of 13 amino acids. The DNA of the CDR3 is TGTGCCAGCAACCCAGGGGATTTCGGGACCCAGTACTTC. It translates to CASNPGDFGTQYF.

The rearrangement links TRBV25-1 to TRBJ2-3; a possible D gene is TRBD2 (6 bases). This CDR3 region has 14 residues. The germline V gene encodes CDR1 MGHDK and CDR2 SYGVNS. With 8 bases removed from V and 4 bases from J, the gap between germline ends came to 16 bases. The CDR3 bases are TGTGCCAGCTGTCCCAGCGGGCACTCAGATACGCAGTATTTT. This gives the protein CASCPSGHSDTQYF.

In this sample, this clonotype turned up many times. This sequence joins TRBV4-1 and TRBJ2-7; D is possibly TRBD1 (6 bases). In germline, CDR1 is MGHRA, CDR2 YSYEKL. With 0 bases removed from V and 3 bases from J, the gap between germline ends came to 12 bases. This CDR3 is 15 amino acids long. The CDR3 coding sequence is TGCGCCAGCAGCCAAGATCAGGGGCGCGGCTACGAGCAGTACTTC. Protein: CASSQDQGRGYEQYF.

CDR3: CASQSYTGELFF. CDR3 in DNA: TGTGCCAGCCAATCTTACACCGGGGAGCTGTTTTTT. The V call is TRBV11-1, the J call TRBJ2-2; unclear D gene. CDR1 and CDR2 from the germline V gene are SGHAT and FQDESV (reference sequence). The CDR3 runs 12 residues. Trimming stripped 8 bases from V and 3 bases from J, with 7 bases between.

This clonotype was seen many times. The rearrangement joins TRBV20-1 to TRBJ2-1, with D tentatively TRBD2 (6 bases). This CDR3 region has 14 residues. Germline CDR1 and CDR2: DFQATT and SNEGSKA (reference sequence). V lost 4 bases to trimming and J lost 0 bases, with 10 bases between them. CDR3 protein: CSATSGPSYNEQFF. The CDR3 DNA is TGCAGTGCTACCAGCGGGCCCTCCTACAATGAGCAGTTCTTC.

This clonotype was observed a few times. This chain links TRBV6-1 with TRBJ2-3, with 10 bases fitting TRBD2. The CDR3 sequence is 15 residues long. CDR1 MNHNS and CDR2 SASEGT come from the germline V gene. With V trimmed by 7 bases and J by 1 base, 5 bases remained unmatched. This CDR3 is CASTTGLAGTDTQYF. The CDR3 nucleotides read TGTGCCAGCACCACTGGACTAGCGGGCACAGATACGCAGTATTTT.

This clonotype was observed a handful of times. The chain couples TRBV7-9 to TRBJ2-1, with D uncertain. V dropped 10 bases and J dropped 3 bases, with 7 bases sitting between them. This CDR3 spans 11 amino acids. Germline V gene lookup returns CDR1 SEHNR and CDR2 FQNEAQ (reference sequence). The CDR3 bases are TGTGCCACCCAGGACTACAATGAGCAGTTCTTC. Translating it yields CATQDYNEQFF.

This clonotype was detected a few times. The chain is built from TRBV28 and TRBJ2-5; D gene uncertain. The germline gives CDR1 MDHEN, CDR2 SYDVKM. V lost 3 bases and J 0 bases, leaving 5 bases between the germline ends. This CDR3 region has 13 residues. CDR3 region: CASSLTHQETQYF. DNA for the CDR3: TGTGCCAGCAGTTTGACACACCAAGAGACCCAGTACTTC.

This clonotype occurred many times. The V call is TRBV12-3 or TRBV12-4, the J call TRBJ1-2; perhaps TRBD1 as D (6 bases). V was cut by 5 bases and J by 0 bases, with 16 bases left in between. This CDR3 has 16 residues. The CDR3 DNA follows: TGTGCCAGCAGTGCAGGGGCGCTACCCACTAACTATGGCTACACCTTC. Its translation: CASSAGALPTNYGYTF.

This clonotype was counted only a few times. V gene TRBV20-1 combines with J gene TRBJ2-7; maybe TRBD1 (6 bases). Germline V CDR1 and CDR2: DFQATT, SNEGSKA (reference sequence). CDR3 size: 12 residues. The V and J ends lost 0 bases and 6 bases respectively, with 9 bases between them. The CDR3 sequence is CSARDLGAEQYF. Here the CDR3 DNA reads TGCAGTGCTAGAGATTTGGGGGCCGAGCAGTACTTC.

This clonotype was counted at least ten times. The rearrangement links TRBV6-1 to TRBJ1-4, with 9 bases fitting TRBD1. The CDR3 runs 14 residues. V dropped 4 bases and J dropped 10; count of bases not matched to a gene: 7. Germline CDR1 and CDR2: MNHNS and SASEGT. As DNA, the CDR3 is TGTGCCAGCAGTGTGGCCGGGACAGGGCGAAAACTGTTTTTT. This gives the protein CASSVAGTGRKLFF.

The chain links TRBV20-1 to TRBJ2-7, with D possibly matching TRBD1 (6 bases). The CDR3 sequence is 13 residues long. CDR1 is DFQATT and CDR2 is SNEGSKA in the germline V gene (reference sequence). V lost 5 bases and J 3 bases, leaving 14 bases between the germline ends. The chain's CDR3 is CSASTGQIYEQYF. Written as DNA, the CDR3 is TGCAGTGCTTCGACAGGACAAATCTACGAGCAGTACTTC.

As concerns this clonotype: Since a much larger clone is just one base distant, this may be a read error. The chain combines TRBV20-1 with TRBJ2-3, with 7 bases that match TRBD2. The CDR3 consists of 15 residues. The germline gives CDR1 DFQATT, CDR2 SNEGSKA (reference sequence). Trimming removed 3 bases from V and 2 bases from J; junction bases left unmatched: 8. The CDR3 DNA reads as TGCAGTGCTAGTACGACTAGCACTTTCACAGATACGCAGTATTTT. This codes for CSASTTSTFTDTQYF.

The chain employs TRBV10-3 and TRBJ2-5; 11 bases are a match to TRBD1. The V gene end was trimmed by 9 bases and the J gene end by 5 bases; junction bases not matched to a gene: 8. The CDR3 has 14 residues. Germline values: CDR1 ENHRY, CDR2 SYGVKD. The CDR3 loop is CAMGQGGNLETQYF. The CDR3 DNA is TGTGCCATGGGACAGGGGGGAAATTTGGAGACCCAGTACTTC.

The J gene is TRBJ2-1, the V gene TRBV4-3; 12 bases agree with TRBD2. Germline CDR1 and CDR2: LGHNA and YSLEER. The CDR3 is made up of 16 amino acids. V lost 3 bases and J lost 5; bases outside the gene matches: 5. The chain's CDR3 is CASSHSSGRADNEQFF. The CDR3 bases are TGCGCCAGCAGCCATTCTAGCGGGAGGGCCGACAATGAGCAGTTCTTC.

This clonotype was recorded a few times. V and J are TRBV28 and TRBJ2-7; 7 bases align to TRBD1. The CDR3 is made up of 14 amino acids. V gave up 7 bases and J gave up 1 base; unmatched junction bases: 7. Germline V CDR1 and CDR2: MDHEN, SYDVKM. DNA for the CDR3: TGTGCCAGCACGGGCGCAGGGGGTTCCTACGAGCAGTACTTC. Its translation is CASTGAGGSYEQYF.

This clonotype occurred a few times. This chain links TRBV28 with TRBJ1-2, with TRBD1 matching 8 bases. The germline V gene has CDR1 MDHEN and CDR2 SYDVKM. This CDR3 is built from 14 residues. Losses at the gene ends were 10 bases for V and 5 bases for J; bases not matched to a gene: 12. Here the CDR3 DNA reads TGTGCCATCAAACCCACCGGGACAGGATATGGCTACACCTTC. Protein sequence: CAIKPTGTGYGYTF.

CDR3 sequence: CARSRGRRRTSSTYEQYF. CDR3 sequence (DNA): TGTGCCAGGAGTAGGGGGAGAAGGAGGACTTCATCAACCTACGAGCAGTACTTC. The rearrangement uses TRBV2 and TRBJ2-7; TRBD1 is a possible D gene (6 bases). The CDR3 loop spans 18 amino acids. Germline V gene lookup returns CDR1 SNHLY and CDR2 FYNNEI. Trimming cost V 9 bases and J 2 bases, with 29 bases left between them. Together with reference TRBV2 and TRBJ2-7, the CDR3 gives the full variable domain: EPEVTQTPSHQVTQMGQEVILRCVPISNHLYFYWYRQILGQKVEFLVSFYNNEISEKSEIFDDQFSVERPDGSNFTLKIRSTKLEDSAMYFCARSRGRRRTSSTYEQYFGPGTRLTVT.

The chain couples TRBV2 to TRBJ1-1; 7 nucleotides match TRBD1. V trimming: 11 bases; J trimming: 1 base; junction bases outside the gene matches: 4. The CDR3 contains 12 residues. The germline gives CDR1 SNHLY, CDR2 FYNNEI. The chain's CDR3 is CAVWDRNTEAFF. The CDR3 DNA follows: TGTGCCGTATGGGACAGGAACACTGAAGCTTTCTTT. Filled out from reference TRBV2 and TRBJ1-1, the complete variable domain reads EPEVTQTPSHQVTQMGQEVILRCVPISNHLYFYWYRQILGQKVEFLVSFYNNEISEKSEIFDDQFSVERPDGSNFTLKIRSTKLEDSAMYFCAVWDRNTEAFFGQGTRLTVV.

The chain combines TRBV20-1 with TRBJ2-1; D is ambiguous. This CDR3 comprises 14 residues. Trimming took 0 bases from V and 0 from J, leaving 6 bases between them. CDR1 is DFQATT and CDR2 is SNEGSKA in the germline V gene (reference sequence). CDR3 DNA: TGCAGTGCTAGAGACCATCCCTCCTACAATGAGCAGTTCTTC. Translation gives CSARDHPSYNEQFF.

The chain joins TRBV29-1 to TRBJ2-1; perhaps TRBD1 as D (6 bases). The germline V gene encodes CDR1 SQVTM and CDR2 ANQGSEA. Trimming took off 4 bases at V and 0 bases at J, with 10 bases between the two ends. This CDR3 contains 14 residues. CDR3 coding DNA: TGCAGCGTTGTAGGGGGATACTCCTACAATGAGCAGTTCTTC. It codes for CSVVGGYSYNEQFF.

The sample holds many counts of this clonotype. The genes are TRBV29-1 and TRBJ2-2, with TRBD2 as a possible D gene (6 bases). Trimming removed 7 bases at V and 6 bases at J, with 9 bases between. CDR1 is SQVTM, CDR2 ANQGSEA, per germline. This CDR3 is 11 amino acids long. The CDR3 region is CSGRVSGELFF. In DNA form, the CDR3 reads TGCAGCGGGAGGGTGTCCGGGGAGCTGTTTTTT.

This clonotype turned up a few times. This chain joins TRBV3-1 and TRBJ2-3, with D unclear. Per germline, CDR1 LGHDT and CDR2 YNNKEL (reference sequence). Trimming left V 0 bases short and J 6 bases short, with 13 bases between. The CDR3 sequence is 15 residues long. The CDR3 sequence is CASSQDGQNIDTQYF. DNA for the CDR3: TGTGCCAGCAGCCAAGATGGTCAGAATATCGATACGCAGTATTTT.

This chain's CDR3 is CASSPGLAGLQETQYF. The CDR3 DNA follows: TGTGCCAGCTCACCAGGCCTAGCGGGACTCCAAGAGACCCAGTACTTC. The V call is TRBV18, the J call TRBJ2-5, with TRBD2 identical over 9 bases. Germline V gives CDR1 KGHSH, CDR2 LQKENI. V lost 2 bases to trimming and J lost 1 base; unmatched junction nucleotides: 5. The CDR3 sequence is 16 residues long.

This clonotype was picked up a small number of times. The gene calls are TRBV4-3 and TRBJ1-4; D gene ambiguous. Germline-derived CDR1 and CDR2 are LGHNA and YSLEER. This CDR3 has 16 residues. V was trimmed by 0 bases and J by 8 bases, leaving 16 bases between them. CDR3: CASSQDSGSRPEKLFF. CDR3 DNA sequence: TGCGCCAGCAGCCAAGATTCAGGCAGCAGGCCCGAAAAACTGTTTTTT.